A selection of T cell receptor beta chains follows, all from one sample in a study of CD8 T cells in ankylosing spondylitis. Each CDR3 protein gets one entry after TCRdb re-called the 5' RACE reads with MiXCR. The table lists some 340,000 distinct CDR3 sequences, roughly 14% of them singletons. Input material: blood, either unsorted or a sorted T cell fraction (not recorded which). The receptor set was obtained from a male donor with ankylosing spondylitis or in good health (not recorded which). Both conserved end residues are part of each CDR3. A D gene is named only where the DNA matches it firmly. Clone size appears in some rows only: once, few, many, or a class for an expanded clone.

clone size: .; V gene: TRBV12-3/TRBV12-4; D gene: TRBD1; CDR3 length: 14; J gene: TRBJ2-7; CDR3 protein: CASSFSDRSYEQYF; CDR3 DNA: TGTGCCAGCAGTTTCTCGGACAGGTCCTACGAGCAGTACTTC
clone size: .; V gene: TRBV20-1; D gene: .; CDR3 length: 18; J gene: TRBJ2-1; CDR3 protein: CSARDRGGLRSSYNEQFF; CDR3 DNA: TGCAGTGCTAGAGATAGAGGCGGGCTGAGGAGCTCCTACAATGAGCAGTTCTTC
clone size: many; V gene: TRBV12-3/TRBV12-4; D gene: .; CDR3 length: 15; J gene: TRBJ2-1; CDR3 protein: CASTKTRGRFNEQFF; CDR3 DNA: TGTGCCAGCACCAAGACGAGGGGTCGCTTCAATGAGCAGTTCTTC
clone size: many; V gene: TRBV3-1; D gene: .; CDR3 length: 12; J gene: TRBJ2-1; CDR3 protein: CARFIEDYEQFF; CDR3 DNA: TGTGCCAGATTCATCGAGGACTATGAGCAGTTCTTC
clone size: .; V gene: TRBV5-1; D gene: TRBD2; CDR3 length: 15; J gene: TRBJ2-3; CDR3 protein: CASSGLAVSKDTQYF; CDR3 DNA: TGCGCCAGCTCGGGACTAGCGGTGTCAAAAGATACGCAGTATTTT
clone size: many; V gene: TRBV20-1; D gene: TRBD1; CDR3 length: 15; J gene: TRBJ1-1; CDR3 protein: CSAENGQVKNTEAFF; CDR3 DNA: TGCAGTGCTGAGAACGGACAGGTCAAGAACACTGAAGCTTTCTTT
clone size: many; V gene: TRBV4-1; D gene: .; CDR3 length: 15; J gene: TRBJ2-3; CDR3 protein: CASSQDLATTDTQYF; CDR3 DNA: TGCGCCAGCAGCCAAGATCTGGCCACCACAGATACGCAGTATTTT
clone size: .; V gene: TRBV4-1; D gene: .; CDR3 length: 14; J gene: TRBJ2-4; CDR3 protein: CASSQDGSGNIQYF; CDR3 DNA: TGCGCCAGCAGCCAAGACGGGAGTGGAAACATTCAGTACTTC
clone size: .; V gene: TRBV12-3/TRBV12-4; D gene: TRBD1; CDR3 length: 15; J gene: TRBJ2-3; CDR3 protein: CASSKPTGRTDTQYF; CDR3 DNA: TGTGCCAGCAGCAAACCGACAGGGCGCACAGATACGCAGTATTTT
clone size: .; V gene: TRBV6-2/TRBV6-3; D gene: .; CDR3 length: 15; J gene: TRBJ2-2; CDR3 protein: CASSGSGAGTGELFF; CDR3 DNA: TGTGCCAGCAGTGGTTCTGGGGCGGGCACCGGGGAGCTGTTTTTT
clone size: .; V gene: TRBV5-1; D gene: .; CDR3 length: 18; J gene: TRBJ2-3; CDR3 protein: CASSPRVLASANTDTQYF; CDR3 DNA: TGCGCCAGCAGCCCCCGAGTGTTGGCTAGCGCCAACACAGATACGCAGTATTTT
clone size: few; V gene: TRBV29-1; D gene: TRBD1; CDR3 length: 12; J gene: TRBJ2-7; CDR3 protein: CSVGTGTDEQYF; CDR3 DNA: TGCAGCGTCGGGACAGGGACAGACGAGCAGTACTTC
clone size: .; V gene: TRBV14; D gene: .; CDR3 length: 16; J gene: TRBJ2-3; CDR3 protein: CASSQEQGPRTDTQYF; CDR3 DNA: TGTGCCAGCAGCCAAGAACAGGGCCCTCGCACAGATACGCAGTATTTT
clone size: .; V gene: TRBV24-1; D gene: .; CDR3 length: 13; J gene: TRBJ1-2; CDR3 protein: CATSENGSDGYTF; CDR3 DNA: TGTGCCACCAGTGAGAATGGATCAGATGGCTACACCTTC
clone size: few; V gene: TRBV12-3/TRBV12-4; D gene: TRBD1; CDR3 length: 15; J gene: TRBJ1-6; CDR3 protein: CASSSQGANNSPLHF; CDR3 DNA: TGTGCCAGCAGCTCACAGGGGGCGAACAATTCACCCCTCCACTTT
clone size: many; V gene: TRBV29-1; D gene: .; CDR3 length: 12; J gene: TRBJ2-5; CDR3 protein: CSVGGSQETQYF; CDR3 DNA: TGCAGCGTTGGGGGGAGCCAAGAGACCCAGTACTTC
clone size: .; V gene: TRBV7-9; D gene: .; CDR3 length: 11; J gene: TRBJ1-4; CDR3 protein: CASSSGGGLFF; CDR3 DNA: TGTGCCAGCAGCTCCGGGGGCGGACTGTTTTTT
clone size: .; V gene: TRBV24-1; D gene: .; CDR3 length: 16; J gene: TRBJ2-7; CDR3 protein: CATSLIRIPSFYEQYF; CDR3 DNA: TGTGCCACCAGTCTAATAAGGATTCCATCTTTCTACGAGCAGTACTTC
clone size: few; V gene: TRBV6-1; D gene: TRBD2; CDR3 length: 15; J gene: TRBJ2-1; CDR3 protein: CASSRTSGDYNEQFF; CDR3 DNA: TGTGCCAGCAGTCGGACTAGCGGAGATTACAATGAGCAGTTCTTC
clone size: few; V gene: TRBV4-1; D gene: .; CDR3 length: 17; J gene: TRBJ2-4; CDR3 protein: CASSQDQQGLAKNIQYF; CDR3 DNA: TGCGCCAGCAGCCAAGACCAACAGGGACTAGCCAAAAACATTCAGTACTTC
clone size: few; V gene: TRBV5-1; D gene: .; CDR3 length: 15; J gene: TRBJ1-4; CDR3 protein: CASSWVPATNEKLFF; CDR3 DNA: TGCGCCAGCAGCTGGGTGCCTGCAACTAATGAAAAACTGTTTTTT
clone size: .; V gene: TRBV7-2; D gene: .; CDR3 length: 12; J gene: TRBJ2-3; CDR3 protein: CASSLLNRAKDF; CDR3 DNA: TGTGCCAGCAGCCTGCTAAACAGGGCGAAGGATTTT
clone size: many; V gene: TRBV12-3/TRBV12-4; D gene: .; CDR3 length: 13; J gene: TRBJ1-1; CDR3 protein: CASSLSQYTEAFF; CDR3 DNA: TGTGCCAGCAGTTTATCCCAGTACACTGAAGCTTTCTTT
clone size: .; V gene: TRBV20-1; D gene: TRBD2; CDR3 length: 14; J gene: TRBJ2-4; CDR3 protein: CSARAGTSPNIQYF; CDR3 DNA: TGCAGTGCTAGAGCCGGGACTAGTCCCAACATTCAGTACTTC
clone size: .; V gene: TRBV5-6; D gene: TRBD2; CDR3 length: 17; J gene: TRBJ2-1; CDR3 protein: CASSARSLAGDYNEQFF; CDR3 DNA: TGTGCCAGCAGCGCAAGATCACTAGCGGGGGACTACAATGAGCAGTTCTTC
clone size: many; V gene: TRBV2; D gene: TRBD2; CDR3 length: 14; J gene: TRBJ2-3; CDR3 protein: CASRREGQTDTQYF; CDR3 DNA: TGTGCCAGCAGGCGGGAGGGCCAAACAGATACGCAGTATTTT
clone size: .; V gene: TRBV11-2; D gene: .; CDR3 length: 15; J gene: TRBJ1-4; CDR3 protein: CASSPGQPEVEKLFF; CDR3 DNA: TGTGCCAGCAGCCCGGGACAACCAGAAGTCGAAAAACTGTTTTTT
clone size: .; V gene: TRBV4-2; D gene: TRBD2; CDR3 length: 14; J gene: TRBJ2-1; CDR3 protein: CASSQGTSGGEEFF; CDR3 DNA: TGTGCCAGCAGCCAAGGGACTAGCGGGGGGGAGGAGTTCTTC
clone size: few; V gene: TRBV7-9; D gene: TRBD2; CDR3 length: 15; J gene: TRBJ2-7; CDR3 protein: CASSTIAGGSYEQYF; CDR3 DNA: TGTGCCAGCAGCACCATAGCGGGAGGTTCCTACGAGCAGTACTTC
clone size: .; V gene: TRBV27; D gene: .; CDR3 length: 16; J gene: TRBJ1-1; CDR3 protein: CASSLTGGATLNWAFF; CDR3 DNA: TGTGCCAGCAGTTTAACGGGGGGGGCGACACTGAATTGGGCTTTCTTT
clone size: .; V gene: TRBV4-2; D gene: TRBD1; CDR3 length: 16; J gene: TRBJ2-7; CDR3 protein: CASSPQAGTGAYEQYF; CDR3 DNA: TGTGCCAGCAGCCCTCAGGCCGGGACAGGGGCCTACGAGCAGTACTTC
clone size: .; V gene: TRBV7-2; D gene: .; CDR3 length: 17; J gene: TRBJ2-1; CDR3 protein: CASSAGQRGPSSYEQFF; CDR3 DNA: TGTGCCAGCAGCGCAGGACAGCGGGGCCCCTCCTCTTATGAGCAGTTCTTC
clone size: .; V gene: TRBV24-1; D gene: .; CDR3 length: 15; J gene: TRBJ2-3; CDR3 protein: CATSDAAASTDTQYF; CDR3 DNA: TGTGCCACCAGTGATGCCGCGGCTAGCACAGATACGCAGTATTTT
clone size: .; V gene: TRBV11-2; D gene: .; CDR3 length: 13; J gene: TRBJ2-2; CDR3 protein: CASSLVTGWELFF; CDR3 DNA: TGTGCCAGCAGCTTAGTTACTGGCTGGGAGCTGTTTTTT
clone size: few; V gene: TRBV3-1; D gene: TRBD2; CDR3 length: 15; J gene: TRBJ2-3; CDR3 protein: CASSQDLLAGYTQYF; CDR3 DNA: TGTGCCAGCAGCCAAGATCTTCTAGCGGGATATACGCAGTATTTT
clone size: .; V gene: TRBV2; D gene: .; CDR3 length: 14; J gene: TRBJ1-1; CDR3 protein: CASSEQGGNTEAFF; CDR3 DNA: TGTGCCAGCAGTGAACAGGGTGGGAACACTGAAGCTTTCTTT
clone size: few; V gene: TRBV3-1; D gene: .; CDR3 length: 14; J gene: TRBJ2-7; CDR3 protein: CASSPSTGPAEQYF; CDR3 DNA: TGTGCCAGCAGCCCATCGACAGGTCCCGCTGAGCAGTACTTC
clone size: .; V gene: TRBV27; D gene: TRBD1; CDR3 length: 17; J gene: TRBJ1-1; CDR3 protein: CASIAGTGGIMNTEAFF; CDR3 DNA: TGTGCCAGCATCGCCGGGACAGGGGGTATTATGAACACTGAAGCTTTCTTT
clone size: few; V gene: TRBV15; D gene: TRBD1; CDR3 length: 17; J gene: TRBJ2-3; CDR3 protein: CATSRDSGTGSKDTQYF; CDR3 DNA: TGTGCCACCAGCAGGGATTCCGGGACAGGGAGTAAAGATACGCAGTATTTT
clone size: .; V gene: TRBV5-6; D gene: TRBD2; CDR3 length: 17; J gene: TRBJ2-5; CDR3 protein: CASSPQGLAGVWETQYF; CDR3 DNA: TGTGCCAGCAGCCCCCAGGGACTAGCGGGAGTGTGGGAGACCCAGTACTTC
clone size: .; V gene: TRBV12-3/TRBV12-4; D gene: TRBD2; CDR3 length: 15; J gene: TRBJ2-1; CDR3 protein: CASRQRLAEGNEQFF; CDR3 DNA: TGTGCCAGCAGACAGAGACTAGCTGAGGGCAATGAGCAGTTCTTC
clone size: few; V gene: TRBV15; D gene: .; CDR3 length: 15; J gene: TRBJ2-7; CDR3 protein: CATSRTSSRTYEQYF; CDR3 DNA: TGTGCCACCAGCAGGACTAGTTCAAGGACCTACGAGCAGTACTTC
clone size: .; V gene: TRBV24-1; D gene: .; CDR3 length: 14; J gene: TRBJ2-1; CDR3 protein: CATSDLGPSNEQFF; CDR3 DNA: TGTGCCACCAGTGATTTGGGGCCCTCCAATGAGCAGTTCTTC
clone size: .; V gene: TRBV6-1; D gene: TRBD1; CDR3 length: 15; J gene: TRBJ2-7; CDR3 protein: CASKPGTGLSYEQYF; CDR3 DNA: TGTGCCAGCAAGCCCGGGACAGGCCTCTCCTACGAGCAGTACTTC
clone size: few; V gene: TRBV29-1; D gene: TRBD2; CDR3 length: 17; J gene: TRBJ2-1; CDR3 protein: CSVLGPGLAGPGGEQFF; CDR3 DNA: TGCAGCGTTCTGGGACCAGGACTAGCGGGACCCGGGGGTGAGCAGTTCTTC
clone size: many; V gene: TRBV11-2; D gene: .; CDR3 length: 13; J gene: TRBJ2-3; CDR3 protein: CASSLERPSTQYF; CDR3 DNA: TGTGCCAGCAGCTTGGAAAGACCAAGTACGCAGTATTTT
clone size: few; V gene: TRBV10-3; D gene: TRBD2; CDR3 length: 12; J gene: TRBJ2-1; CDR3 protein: CATGLAGDEQFF; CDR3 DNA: TGTGCCACGGGACTAGCGGGAGATGAGCAGTTCTTC
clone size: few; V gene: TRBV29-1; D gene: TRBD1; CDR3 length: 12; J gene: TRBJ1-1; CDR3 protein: CSVRDRGTEAFF; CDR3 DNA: TGCAGCGTTCGGGACAGGGGCACTGAAGCTTTCTTT
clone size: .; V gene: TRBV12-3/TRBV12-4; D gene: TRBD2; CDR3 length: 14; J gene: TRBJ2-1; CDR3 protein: CASSGLARRNEQFF; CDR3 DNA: TGTGCCAGCTCAGGACTAGCCAGACGGAATGAGCAGTTCTTC
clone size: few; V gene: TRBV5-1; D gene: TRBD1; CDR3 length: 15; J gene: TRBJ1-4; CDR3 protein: CASSSRQGDNEKLFF; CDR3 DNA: TGCGCCAGCAGCTCCCGACAGGGGGACAATGAAAAACTGTTTTTT
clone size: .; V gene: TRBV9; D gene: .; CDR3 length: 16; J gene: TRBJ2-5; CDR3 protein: CASSPQSGETWETQYF; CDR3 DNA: TGTGCCAGCAGCCCCCAGTCGGGGGAAACATGGGAGACCCAGTACTTC
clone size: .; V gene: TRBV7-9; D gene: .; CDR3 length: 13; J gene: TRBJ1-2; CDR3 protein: CASSLSNLYGYTF; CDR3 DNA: TGTGCCAGCAGCTTATCCAACCTCTATGGCTACACCTTC
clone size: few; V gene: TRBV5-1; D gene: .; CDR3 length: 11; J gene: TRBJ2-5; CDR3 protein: CASRDIETQYF; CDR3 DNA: TGCGCCAGCCGGGACATAGAGACCCAGTACTTC
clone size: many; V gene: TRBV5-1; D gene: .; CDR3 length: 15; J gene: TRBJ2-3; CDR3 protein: CASSLATRITDTQYF; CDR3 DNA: TGCGCCAGCAGCTTGGCCACCCGGATCACAGATACGCAGTATTTT
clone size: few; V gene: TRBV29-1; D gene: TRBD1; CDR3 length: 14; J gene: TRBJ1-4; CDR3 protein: CSASRGRTNEKLFF; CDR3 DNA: TGCAGCGCTAGTAGGGGGCGCACTAATGAAAAACTGTTTTTT
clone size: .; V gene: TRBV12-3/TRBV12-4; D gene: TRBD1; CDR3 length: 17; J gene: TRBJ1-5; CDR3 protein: CAISLAWGQNSNQPQHF; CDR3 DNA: TGTGCCATCAGTTTAGCTTGGGGACAGAACAGCAATCAGCCCCAGCATTTT
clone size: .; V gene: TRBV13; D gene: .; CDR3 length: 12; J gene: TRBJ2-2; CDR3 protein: CASSSEAKELFF; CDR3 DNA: TGTGCCAGCAGTTCCGAGGCGAAGGAGCTGTTTTTT